This T cell receptor (beta chain) emerged from a study of T cell changes during pregnancy in multiple sclerosis. Assay used: immunoSEQ multiplex PCR; TCRdb lists only in-frame clones, some missing. The profile shows some 75,000 clones, around 96% of them singletons. CDR1 and CDR2 from the germline V gene are ENHRY and SYGVKD. V was pared by 11 bases and J by 7 bases, with 12 bases between. CDR3 length: 11 residues. Sequencing was performed on peripheral blood, taken in the second trimester of pregnancy. The source is a female donor with multiple sclerosis, enrolled in a pregnancy study. The chain employs TRBV10-3 and TRBJ1-5; tentative D call: TRBD1 (6 bases). CDR3 loop: CAAGDGQPQHF. The CDR3 bases are TGTGCCGCAGGGGACGGCCAGCCCCAGCATTTT.